Presented here are 29 T cell receptor beta chains from one specimen sequenced in a study of T cell responses to AZD1222 COVID-19 vaccine. The assay was immunoSEQ multiplex PCR, and TCRdb's table has in-frame clones only and misses some. The table records roughly 50,000 clones, roughly 90% of them present only once. Material: peripheral blood, obtained 28 days after the second AZD1222 dose. The receptors were gathered from an adult who received the AZD1222 COVID-19 vaccine.

The chain links TRBV6-5 to TRBJ1-3; D unclear. V lost 7 bases and J 0 bases, leaving 10 bases between the germline ends. The V gene's germline CDR1 is MNHEY and CDR2 SVGAGI. The CDR3 loop spans 14 amino acids. CDR3 in amino acids: CASTTRSSGNTIYF. DNA for the CDR3: TGTGCCAGCACTACAAGAAGCTCTGGAAACACCATATATTTT.

J is TRBJ2-3 and V is TRBV10-2; D gene ambiguous. The CDR3 has 14 amino acids. Trimming left V 6 bases short and J 2 bases short, with 12 bases between. Germline V gene data show CDR1 as WSHSY and CDR2 as SAAADI. The CDR3 is CASRELETTDTQYF. In DNA form, the CDR3 reads TGCGCCAGCAGAGAGCTAGAGACCACAGATACGCAGTATTTT.

The gene calls are TRBV5-1 and TRBJ2-7; 9 bases match TRBD1. Germline V gene lookup returns CDR1 SGHRS and CDR2 YFSETQ. The CDR3 has 15 amino acids. V dropped 3 bases and J dropped 2; count of bases not matched to a gene: 6. The CDR3 is CASSSTGGTTYEQYF. CDR3 sequence (DNA): TGCGCCAGCAGCTCGACAGGGGGTACCACCTACGAGCAGTACTTC.

In regard to this clone: The junction departs from the called germline gene at one end, perhaps through a read error. V usage is TRBV6-1 and J usage is TRBJ2-7, with D possibly being TRBD2 (6 bases). The length of the CDR3 is 16 residues. Germline-derived CDR1 and CDR2 are MNHNS and SASEGT. The CDR3 here is CASSEGVGGLLVYSDF. The CDR3 DNA reads as TGTGCCAGCAGTGAAGGGGTCGGGGGACTTCTTGTGTATTCGGACTTC.

This chain connects TRBV7-3 to TRBJ2-1; 9 nucleotides align to TRBD1. V lost 5 bases to trimming and J lost 2 bases; unmatched junction nucleotides: 4. Germline CDR1 is SGHTA and CDR2 is FQGTGA. The CDR3 is made up of 15 amino acids. CDR3 sequence reads: CASSLGTGPYNEQFF. CDR3 nucleotide sequence: TGTGCCAGCAGCCTCGGGACAGGGCCCTACAATGAGCAGTTCTTC.

The CDR3 DNA is TGTGCCAGCAGCTTGGTTGGTGGTGACGAGCAGTACTTC. Its translation is CASSLVGGDEQYF. V is TRBV5-5 and J is TRBJ2-7; D is ambiguous. The germline V gene has CDR1 SGHKS and CDR2 YYEKEE (reference sequence). The CDR3 sequence is 13 residues long. Trimming took 0 bases from V and 5 from J, leaving 9 bases between them. Full variable domain (remainder filled in from reference TRBV5-5 and TRBJ2-7): DAGVTQSPTHLIKTRGQQVTLRCSPISGHKSVSWYQQVLGQGPQFIFQYYEKEERGRGNFPDRFSARQFPNYSSELNVNALLLGDSALYLCASSLVGGDEQYFGPGTRLTVT.

The chain uses TRBV20-1 and TRBJ2-2; D not certain. Trimming took 3 bases from V and 0 from J, leaving 14 bases between them. The CDR3 is 16 amino acids. From germline, CDR1 is DFQATT and CDR2 SNEGSKA (reference sequence). In DNA form, the CDR3 reads TGCAGTGCTAGTTCTCAACCGGGCACGAACACCGGGGAGCTGTTTTTT. Protein product: CSASSQPGTNTGELFF.

In this sample, this clone is medium-sized. The chain uses TRBV4-3 and TRBJ1-2; 7 positions agree with TRBD1. V gave up 0 bases and J gave up 6 bases; unmatched junction bases: 7. Looked up from germline, CDR1 is LGHNA and CDR2 is YSLEER. The CDR3 has 15 amino acids. In DNA form, the CDR3 reads TGCGCCAGCAGCCAAGAGGGACAGATAACGAATGGCTACACCTTC. It translates to CASSQEGQITNGYTF.

This chain links TRBV6-5 with TRBJ1-4; D unclear. The germline CDR1 and CDR2 sequences are MNHEY and SVGAGI. This CDR3 contains 16 residues. Trimming removed 4 bases from V and 4 bases from J, with 16 bases in between. The CDR3, as DNA: TGTGCCAGCAGTTCCGAACACAGCTCCCTTAATGAAAAACTGTTTTTT. It specifies CASSSEHSSLNEKLFF.

The chain combines TRBV12-2 with TRBJ2-3; whether TRBD2, the table's D call, matches the DNA was not checked. TRBV12-2 is a listed pseudogene. CDR3 length: 20 residues. The CDR3: CASRLVRPGLAGGIADTQYF. CDR3 in DNA: TGTGCAAGTCGCTTAGTACGTCCGGGACTAGCGGGAGGGATAGCAGATACGCAGTATTTT.

The chain is built from TRBV7-9 and TRBJ2-1; 10 nucleotides agree with TRBD2. There are 15 residues in the CDR3. CDR1 is SEHNR and CDR2 is FQNEAQ in the germline V gene (reference sequence). V shed 2 bases, J shed 7 bases, and the junction held 5 bases outside the gene matches. CDR3 coding DNA: TGTGCCAGCAGCTTATTCGAGCGGGAGGGAAATGAGCAGTTCTTC. Translated: CASSLFEREGNEQFF.

The J gene is TRBJ1-2, the V gene TRBV19, with D possibly TRBD1 on 6 matching bases. V was trimmed by 6 bases and J by 2 bases, leaving 13 bases between them. The CDR3 runs to 14 residues. The germline V gene has CDR1 LNHDA and CDR2 SQIVND (reference sequence). The CDR3 DNA reads as TGTGCCAGTAGAACCGGGACATCGAACTATGGCTACACCTTC. Translated, it gives CASRTGTSNYGYTF.

This chain links TRBV27 with TRBJ2-1, with TRBD2 matching 7 bases. The CDR3 is made up of 13 amino acids. The germline V gene encodes CDR1 MNHEY and CDR2 SMNVEV (reference sequence). V lost 6 bases to trimming and J lost 3 bases; unmatched junction nucleotides: 2. The chain's CDR3 is CASRAGVYNEQFF. In DNA form, the CDR3 reads TGTGCCAGCAGGGCGGGAGTCTACAATGAGCAGTTCTTC.

The chain is built from TRBV29-1 and TRBJ2-7; tentatively, D is TRBD1 or TRBD2 (6 bases each). The germline gives CDR1 SQVTM, CDR2 ANQGSEA. This CDR3 is built from 11 residues. As DNA, the CDR3 is TGCACGCGGGACACCGTCTACGAGCAGTACTTC. Translating gives CTRDTVYEQYF.

The genes are TRBV30 and TRBJ1-6; D remains ambiguous. V dropped 3 bases and J dropped 0 bases, with 6 bases sitting between them. Germline V gene sequence: CDR1 GTSNPN, CDR2 SVGIG (reference sequence). The CDR3 contains 14 residues. The chain's CDR3 is CAWRWGSYNSPLHF. The CDR3 bases are TGTGCCTGGAGGTGGGGCTCCTATAATTCACCCCTCCACTTT.

The rearrangement links TRBV5-4 to TRBJ2-2, with TRBD2 matching 8 bases. The J segment lost 4 bases and the V segment lost 4 bases, leaving 9 bases of the junction unmatched. The CDR3 spans 16 residues. Germline loops: CDR1 SGHNT, CDR2 YYREEE (reference sequence). The CDR3, as DNA: TGTGCCAGCAGCCCGCAAGGGACTAGAAGCACCGGGGAGCTGTTTTTT. Translating it yields CASSPQGTRSTGELFF.

V usage is TRBV5-1 and J usage is TRBJ1-3; TRBD1 matches at 10 bases. J was trimmed by 8 bases and V by 3 bases; bases with no gene match: 5. This CDR3 is built from 14 residues. The germline CDR1 and CDR2 sequences are SGHRS and YFSETQ. The CDR3 DNA sequence: TGCGCCAGCAGCTCGACAGGGGGCGCGGACACCATATATTTT. Its translation: CASSSTGGADTIYF.

This clone has more than one count but fewer than ten. The chain links TRBV3-1 (or the pseudogene TRBV3-2) to TRBJ1-5; TRBD1 agrees at 9 bases. J was trimmed by 7 bases and V by 3 bases; bases with no gene match: 7. The CDR3 loop spans 15 amino acids. CDR1 and CDR2 from the germline V gene are LGHDT and YNNKEL (reference sequence). CDR3 in amino acids: CASSQRQGVKQPQHF. The CDR3, as DNA: TGTGCCAGCAGCCAGAGACAGGGGGTCAAACAGCCCCAGCATTTT.

The J gene is TRBJ2-7, the V gene TRBV5-1, with 7 bases matching TRBD2. The CDR3 is 14 amino acids. The junction had 12 bases not matched to a gene; V was cut back by 7 bases and J by 5 bases. The germline CDR1 and CDR2 sequences are SGHRS and YFSETQ. CDR3 in DNA: TGCGCCAGCCAAAGCGGGGCGGGAGTAAACGAGCAGTACTTC. Its protein product is CASQSGAGVNEQYF.

The chain carries TRBV10-2 and TRBJ1-1; 10 nucleotides match TRBD1. CDR1 and CDR2 from the germline V gene are WSHSY and SAAADI. Trimming cost V 8 bases and J 9 bases; bases outside gene matches: 15. The CDR3 runs to 15 residues. In nucleotides, the CDR3 is TGCGCCAGCTCAGATACTGCGAGACAGGGGGCAAAAGCTTTCTTT. Amino acids: CASSDTARQGAKAFF.

The chain is built from TRBV7-9 and TRBJ2-7; tentatively, D is TRBD2 (7 bases). V was shortened by 5 bases and J by 5 bases, with 19 bases between the two germline ends. This CDR3 region has 15 residues. Germline CDR1 and CDR2: SEHNR and FQNEAQ (reference sequence). The DNA for the CDR3 is TGTGCCAGCAGCAAAGGGGGAGGGAGGGCCGACGAGCAGTACTTC. Protein: CASSKGGGRADEQYF.

V is TRBV30 and J is TRBJ1-1; D unresolved. The ends were cut back, 2 bases at V and 2 bases at J, with 9 bases in the middle. Germline lookup yields CDR1 GTSNPN and CDR2 SVGIG (reference sequence). There are 13 residues in the CDR3. The CDR3 DNA reads TGTGCCTGGAGTATTTCAGAAAACACTGAAGCTTTCTTT. Residues: CAWSISENTEAFF.

The chain recombines TRBV7-2 with TRBJ2-7; 7 nucleotides match TRBD2. V was clipped by 5 bases and J by 7 bases; unmatched bases: 17. Germline CDR1 reads SGHTA; CDR2 reads FQGNSA. The CDR3 consists of 16 residues. The DNA of the CDR3 is TGTGCCAGCAGCGACGGAGCTGTGGGAGGGCCGTGGGAGCAGTACTTC. It yields the protein CASSDGAVGGPWEQYF.

V is TRBV19 and J is TRBJ1-1; 9 nucleotides match TRBD1. The CDR3 has 15 residues. Per the germline V gene, CDR1 is LNHDA and CDR2 is SQIVND (reference sequence). The V and J ends lost 5 bases and 4 bases, in that order; junction bases with no gene match: 8. The CDR3 is CASSPAGQGGTEAFF. The CDR3 DNA follows: TGTGCCAGTAGTCCCGCGGGACAGGGCGGCACTGAAGCTTTCTTT.

The genes are TRBV3-1 (or the pseudogene TRBV3-2) and TRBJ1-1, with unresolved D. The CDR3 contains 16 residues. Germline lookup yields CDR1 LGHDT and CDR2 YNNKEL (reference sequence). Between the trimmed V and J ends, which lost 0 bases and 1 base, there was a span of 12 bases. The DNA for the CDR3 is TGTGCCAGCAGCCAAGAGATGGGAATCGGGAACACTGAAGCTTTCTTT. Its translation is CASSQEMGIGNTEAFF.

The chain carries TRBV5-1 and TRBJ1-5; D gene unclear. V lost 0 bases, J lost 5 bases, and 6 bases lay in between. The CDR3 is made up of 13 amino acids. The germline gives CDR1 SGHRS, CDR2 YFSETQ. The chain's CDR3 is CASSLEVDQPQHF. The CDR3 bases are TGCGCCAGCAGCTTGGAAGTGGATCAGCCCCAGCATTTT.

This chain connects TRBV6-4 to TRBJ1-1; a possible D gene is TRBD1 (6 bases). This CDR3 has 14 residues. V was pared by 6 bases and J by 5 bases, with 16 bases between. Germline V gene data show CDR1 as MRHNA and CDR2 as SNTAGT. CDR3 residues: CASSRQVGETEAFF. CDR3 in DNA: TGTGCCAGCAGCAGACAGGTTGGGGAAACTGAAGCTTTCTTT.

This chain joins TRBV19 and TRBJ1-2, with unresolved D. Germline CDR1 LNHDA, CDR2 SQIVND (reference sequence). The CDR3 extends over 11 amino acids. Trimming shortened V by 10 bases and J by 6 bases, and 12 bases separated the two germline ends. The CDR3 coding sequence is TGTGCCATCGGGGATATCCATGGCTACACCTTC. Translating gives CAIGDIHGYTF.

The CDR3 region is CASSQDVWGREVKLFF. DNA of the CDR3: TGCGCCAGCAGCCAAGATGTCTGGGGGCGCGAGGTAAAACTGTTTTTT. This sequence joins TRBV4-1 and TRBJ1-4, with D perhaps matching TRBD1 (6 bases). Germline CDR1 and CDR2: MGHRA and YSYEKL. V lost 0 bases and J 10 bases, leaving 18 bases between the germline ends. The CDR3 loop spans 16 amino acids.